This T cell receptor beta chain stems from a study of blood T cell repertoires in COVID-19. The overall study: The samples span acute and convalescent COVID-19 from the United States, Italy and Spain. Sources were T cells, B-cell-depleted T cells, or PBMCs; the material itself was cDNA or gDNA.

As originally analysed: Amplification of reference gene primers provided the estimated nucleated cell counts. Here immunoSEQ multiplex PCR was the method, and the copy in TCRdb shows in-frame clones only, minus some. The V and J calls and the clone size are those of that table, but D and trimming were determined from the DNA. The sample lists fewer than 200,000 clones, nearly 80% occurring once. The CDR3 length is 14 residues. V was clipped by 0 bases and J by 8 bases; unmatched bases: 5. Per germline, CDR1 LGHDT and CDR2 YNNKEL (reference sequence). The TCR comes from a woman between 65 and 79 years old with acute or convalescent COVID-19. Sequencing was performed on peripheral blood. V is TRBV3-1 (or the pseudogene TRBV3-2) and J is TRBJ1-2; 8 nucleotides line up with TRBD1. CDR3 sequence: CASSQDLQGGGYTF. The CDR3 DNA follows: TGTGCCAGCAGCCAAGATCTACAGGGGGGAGGCTACACCTTC.